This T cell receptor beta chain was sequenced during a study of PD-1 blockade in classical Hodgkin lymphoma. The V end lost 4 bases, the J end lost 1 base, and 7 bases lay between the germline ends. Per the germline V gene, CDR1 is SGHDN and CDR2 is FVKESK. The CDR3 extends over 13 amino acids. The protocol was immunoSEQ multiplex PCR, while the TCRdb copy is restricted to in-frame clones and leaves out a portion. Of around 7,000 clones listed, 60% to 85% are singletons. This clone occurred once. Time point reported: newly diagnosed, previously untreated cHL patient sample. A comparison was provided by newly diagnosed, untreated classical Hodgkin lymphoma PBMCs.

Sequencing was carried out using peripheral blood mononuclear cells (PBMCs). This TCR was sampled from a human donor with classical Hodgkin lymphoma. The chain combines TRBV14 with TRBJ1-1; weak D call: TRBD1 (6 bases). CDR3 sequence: CASSPGQNTEAFF. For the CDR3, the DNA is TGTGCCAGCAGCCCGGGACAGAACACTGAAGCTTTCTTT.